The present entry profiles one T cell receptor (beta chain) with its context. The sample originates from a study of control samples from healthy donors and cancer patients. This CDR3 is 14 amino acids long. V gave up 9 bases and J gave up 5 bases; unmatched junction bases: 9. Germline V CDR1 and CDR2: KGHDR, SFDVKD. The repertoire was sequenced with immunoSEQ multiplex PCR; TCRdb's copy has only in-frame clones and lacks some. The sample shows about 98,000 clones, 79% of them seen only once. V is TRBV24-1 and J is TRBJ2-1; 7 bases fit TRBD1. This clonotype was sampled from a woman aged 25 to 39 in good health. The specimen was blood. The CDR3 DNA reads TGTGCCACCCCCAGTGGACAGGACGACAATGAGCAGTTCTTC. It translates to CATPSGQDDNEQFF.